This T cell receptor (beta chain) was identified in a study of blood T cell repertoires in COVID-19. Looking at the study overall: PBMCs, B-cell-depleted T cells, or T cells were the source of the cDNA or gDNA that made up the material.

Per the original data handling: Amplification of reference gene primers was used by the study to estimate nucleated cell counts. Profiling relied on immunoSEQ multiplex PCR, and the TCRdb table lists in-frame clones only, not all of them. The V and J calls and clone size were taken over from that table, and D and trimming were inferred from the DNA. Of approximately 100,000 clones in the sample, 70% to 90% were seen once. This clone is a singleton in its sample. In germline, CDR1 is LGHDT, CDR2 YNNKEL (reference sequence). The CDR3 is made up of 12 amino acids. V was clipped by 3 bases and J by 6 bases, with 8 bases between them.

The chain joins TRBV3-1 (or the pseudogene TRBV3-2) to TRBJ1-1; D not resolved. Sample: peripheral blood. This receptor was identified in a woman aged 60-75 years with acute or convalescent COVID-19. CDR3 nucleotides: TGTGCCAGCAGCCATGGTGAGTCTGAAGCTTTCTTT. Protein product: CASSHGESEAFF.